This TCR beta chain was documented in a study of cytomegalovirus exposure and HLA in healthy donors. PCR involved 60 Vbeta and 13 Jbeta primers. Clones were read by immunoSEQ multiplex PCR, and TCRdb kept only the in-frame ones, dropping some. This table has under 200,000 clones, around 62% appearing once. Whole-study results and caveats: With later analysis, a missense DCLRE1C variant became linked to TCR beta V- and J-gene trimming. Earlier analysis found most TCR beta V segments productive about 87% or about 30% of the time.

The V end was cut by 3 bases, the J end by 0 bases, with 11 bases between. Per the germline V gene, CDR1 is GTSNPN and CDR2 is SVGIG (reference sequence). The CDR3 contains 14 residues. On this clone itself: Its antigen is not known.

The gene calls are TRBV30 and TRBJ1-2, with D unresolved. The sequencing input was PBMCs. This receptor was taken from a man in his forties in good health and CMV-seronegative. CDR3 region: CAWSRGVSNYGYTF. The CDR3 DNA sequence: TGTGCCTGGAGCCGCGGGGTTTCTAACTATGGCTACACCTTC. The full variable domain, its missing parts supplied by reference TRBV30 and TRBJ1-2, is SQTIHQWPATLVQPVGSPLSLECTVEGTSNPNLYWYRQAAGRGLQLLFYSVGIGQISSEVPQNLSASRPQDRQFILSSKKLLLSDSGFYLCAWSRGVSNYGYTFGSGTRLTVV.